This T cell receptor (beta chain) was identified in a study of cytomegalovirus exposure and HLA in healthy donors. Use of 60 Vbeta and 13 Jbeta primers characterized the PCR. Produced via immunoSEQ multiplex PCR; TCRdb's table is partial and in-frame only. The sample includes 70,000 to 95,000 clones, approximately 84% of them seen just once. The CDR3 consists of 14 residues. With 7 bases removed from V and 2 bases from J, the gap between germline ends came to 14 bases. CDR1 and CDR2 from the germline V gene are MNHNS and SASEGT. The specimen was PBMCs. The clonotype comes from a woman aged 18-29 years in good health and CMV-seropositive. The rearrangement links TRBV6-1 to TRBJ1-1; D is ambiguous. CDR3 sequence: CASTPQQLNTEAFF. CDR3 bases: TGTGCCAGCACCCCCCAACAGCTAAACACTGAAGCTTTCTTT.